The rows below give T cell receptor beta chains drawn from one sample of a study of T cell responses to AZD1222 COVID-19 vaccine. Profiled with immunoSEQ multiplex PCR; TCRdb holds only in-frame clones, not every one. This repertoire shows more than 95,000 clones, 70% to 90% found once; its top ten account for more than 9%. This specimen consisted of peripheral blood, obtained on day 0 of AZD1222 vaccination. All receptors come from an adult in good health. Each CDR3 is given with its conserved first and last residue. Fields, in order: V gene, D gene, J gene, CDR3 protein, CDR3 DNA. A D gene is named only where the DNA matches it firmly.

v_call: TRBV28
d_call: TRBD1
j_call: TRBJ2-6
cdr3_aa: CASSLPGTDPSGANVLTF
cdr3_nt: TGTGCCAGCAGTTTGCCCGGGACAGATCCCTCTGGGGCCAACGTCCTGACTTTC

v_call: TRBV7-2
d_call: TRBD2
j_call: TRBJ2-1
cdr3_aa: CASSLGGGTYNEQFF
cdr3_nt: TGTGCCAGCAGCTTGGGCGGGGGAACTTACAATGAGCAGTTCTTC

v_call: TRBV7-2
d_call: NA
j_call: TRBJ2-5
cdr3_aa: CASRQYRATGETQYF
cdr3_nt: TGTGCCAGCAGGCAATACAGGGCTACCGGGGAGACCCAGTACTTC

v_call: TRBV5-1
d_call: TRBD2
j_call: TRBJ2-2
cdr3_aa: CASSLAGANTGELFF
cdr3_nt: TGCGCCAGCAGCTTAGCGGGAGCGAACACCGGGGAGCTGTTTTTT

v_call: TRBV4-2
d_call: TRBD2
j_call: TRBJ2-7
cdr3_aa: CASSQGLAGGYSYEQYF
cdr3_nt: TGTGCCAGCAGCCAAGGACTAGCGGGAGGTTACTCCTACGAGCAGTACTTC

v_call: TRBV2
d_call: TRBD1
j_call: TRBJ2-7
cdr3_aa: CASSEAGQGAYDEQYF
cdr3_nt: TGTGCCAGCAGTGAAGCGGGCCAGGGGGCATACGACGAGCAGTACTTC

v_call: TRBV9
d_call: NA
j_call: TRBJ2-3
cdr3_aa: CASSVDVFTDTQYF
cdr3_nt: TGTGCCAGCAGCGTAGACGTTTTCACAGATACGCAGTATTTT

v_call: TRBV18
d_call: NA
j_call: TRBJ1-6
cdr3_aa: CASSPLAGDSYNSPLHF
cdr3_nt: TGTGCCAGCTCACCACTCGCCGGCGACTCCTATAATTCACCCCTCCACTTT

v_call: TRBV18
d_call: TRBD1
j_call: TRBJ1-2
cdr3_aa: CASSTGTGAFGYTF
cdr3_nt: TGTGCCAGCTCAACCGGGACAGGGGCATTCGGCTACACCTTC

v_call: TRBV15
d_call: NA
j_call: TRBJ1-1
cdr3_aa: CATSRESMGLMGTEAFF
cdr3_nt: TGTGCCACCAGCAGAGAATCAATGGGTCTCATGGGCACTGAAGCTTTCTTT